This section outlines one T cell receptor (beta chain) sequence together with its context. The record originates from a study of human T cells and chemical hapten exposure. Overall study context: Minor pooled library volume differences mainly drove per-sample TCR yield variation.

In germline, CDR1 is LGHNA, CDR2 YNFKEQ. The CDR3 contains 15 residues. V dropped 0 bases and J dropped 0 bases, with 7 bases sitting between them. Time point of the sample: healthy volunteer bleed at 6 weeks. Sequencing started from total RNA isolated from unfractionated whole blood. The study's library attached unique molecular identifiers to single cDNA molecules. In TCRdb, the RACE reads were re-called with MiXCR into one record per CDR3 protein. This repertoire shows approximately 81,000 distinct CDR3 sequences, approximately 8.6% found once; its top ten account for approximately 1.5%. The receptor was isolated from a male donor in good health. Some clones in this sample may be carry-over from other donors' samples. The chain carries TRBV4-2 and TRBJ2-3; D is perhaps TRBD1 or TRBD2 (5 bases each). Input material: whole blood. The CDR3 here is CASSQERGSTDTQYF. The CDR3 DNA sequence: TGTGCCAGCAGCCAAGAACGGGGCAGCACAGATACGCAGTATTTT.